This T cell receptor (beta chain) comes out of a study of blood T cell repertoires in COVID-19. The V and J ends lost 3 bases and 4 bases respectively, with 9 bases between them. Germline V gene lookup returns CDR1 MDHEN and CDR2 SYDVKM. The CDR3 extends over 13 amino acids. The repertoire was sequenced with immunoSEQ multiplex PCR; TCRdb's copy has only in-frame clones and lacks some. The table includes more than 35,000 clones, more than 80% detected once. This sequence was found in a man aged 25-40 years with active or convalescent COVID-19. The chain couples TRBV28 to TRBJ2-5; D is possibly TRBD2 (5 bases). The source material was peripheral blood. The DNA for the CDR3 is TGTGCCAGCAGTTTGGGGAGACTAGAGACCCAGTACTTC. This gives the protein CASSLGRLETQYF.